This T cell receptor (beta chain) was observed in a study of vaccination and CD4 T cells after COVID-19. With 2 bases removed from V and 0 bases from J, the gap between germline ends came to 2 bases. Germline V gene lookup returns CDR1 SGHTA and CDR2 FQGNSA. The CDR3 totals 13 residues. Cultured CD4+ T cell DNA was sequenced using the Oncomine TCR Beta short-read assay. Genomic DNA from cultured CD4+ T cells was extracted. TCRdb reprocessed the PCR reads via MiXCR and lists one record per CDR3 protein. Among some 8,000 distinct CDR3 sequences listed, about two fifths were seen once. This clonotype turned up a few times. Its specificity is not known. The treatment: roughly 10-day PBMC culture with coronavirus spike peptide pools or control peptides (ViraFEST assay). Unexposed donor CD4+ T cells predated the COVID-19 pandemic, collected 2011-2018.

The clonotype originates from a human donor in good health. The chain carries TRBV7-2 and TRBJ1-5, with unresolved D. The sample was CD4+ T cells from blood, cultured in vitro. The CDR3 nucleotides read TGTGCCAGCAGCTTAATTAGCAATCAGCCCCAGCATTTT. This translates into CASSLISNQPQHF.